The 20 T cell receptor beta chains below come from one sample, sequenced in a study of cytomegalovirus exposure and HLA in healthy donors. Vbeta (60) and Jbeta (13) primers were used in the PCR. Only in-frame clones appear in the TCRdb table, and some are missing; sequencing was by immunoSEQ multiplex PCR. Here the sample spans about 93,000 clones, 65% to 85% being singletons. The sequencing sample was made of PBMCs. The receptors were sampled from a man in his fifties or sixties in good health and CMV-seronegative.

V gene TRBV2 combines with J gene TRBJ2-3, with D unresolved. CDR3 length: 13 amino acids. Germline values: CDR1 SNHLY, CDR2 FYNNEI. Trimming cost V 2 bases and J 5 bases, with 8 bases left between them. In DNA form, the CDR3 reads TGTGCCAGCAGTGAAAGCCTCATAGATACGCAGTATTTT. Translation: CASSESLIDTQYF.

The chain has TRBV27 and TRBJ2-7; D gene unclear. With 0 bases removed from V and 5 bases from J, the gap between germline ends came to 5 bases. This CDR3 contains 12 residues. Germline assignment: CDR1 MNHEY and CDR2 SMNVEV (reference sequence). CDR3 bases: TGTGCCAGCAGTTTATCGAGGAACGAGCAGTACTTC. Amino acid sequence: CASSLSRNEQYF.

The CDR3 DNA follows: TGTGCCAGCAGCCCTGCCGGACTAGCGGGAGGGCCGGGGGCAGATACGCAGTATTTT. Residues: CASSPAGLAGGPGADTQYF. The chain has TRBV5-5 and TRBJ2-3, with 15 bases identical to TRBD2. There are 19 residues in the CDR3. The germline V gene has CDR1 SGHKS and CDR2 YYEKEE (reference sequence). Losses at the gene ends were 4 bases for V and 4 bases for J; bases not matched to a gene: 13. The full variable domain, rest sourced from reference TRBV5-5 and TRBJ2-3, is DAGVTQSPTHLIKTRGQQVTLRCSPISGHKSVSWYQQVLGQGPQFIFQYYEKEERGRGNFPDRFSARQFPNYSSELNVNALLLGDSALYLCASSPAGLAGGPGADTQYFGPGTRLTVL.

This CDR3 is CASNSRREARGELFF. The CDR3 DNA is TGTGCCAGCAACTCCAGACGGGAGGCCCGAGGGGAGCTGTTTTTT. The gene calls are TRBV9 and TRBJ2-2, with 7 bases fitting TRBD2. Looked up from germline, CDR1 is SGDLS and CDR2 is YYNGEE. The CDR3 is made up of 15 amino acids. The J segment lost 8 bases and the V segment lost 6 bases, leaving 13 bases of the junction unmatched.

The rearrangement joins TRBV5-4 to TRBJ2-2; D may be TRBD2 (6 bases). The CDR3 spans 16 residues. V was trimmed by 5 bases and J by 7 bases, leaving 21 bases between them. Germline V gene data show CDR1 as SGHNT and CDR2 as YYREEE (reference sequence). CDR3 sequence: CASSTGSPGGYGELFF. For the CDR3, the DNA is TGTGCCAGCAGTACCGGGAGTCCAGGTGGTTACGGGGAGCTGTTTTTT.

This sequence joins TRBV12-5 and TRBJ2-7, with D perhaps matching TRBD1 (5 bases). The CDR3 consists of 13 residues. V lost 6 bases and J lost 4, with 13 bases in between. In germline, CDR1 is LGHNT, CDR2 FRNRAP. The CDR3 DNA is TGTGCTAGTGGCCCCGGGCCAGGGTACGAGCAGTACTTC. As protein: CASGPGPGYEQYF. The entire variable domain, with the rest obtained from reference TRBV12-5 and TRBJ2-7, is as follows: DARVTQTPRHKVTEMGQEVTMRCQPILGHNTVFWYRQTMMQGLELLAYFRNRAPLDDSGMPKDRFSAEMPDATLATLKIQPSEPRDSAVYFCASGPGPGYEQYFGPGTRLTVT.

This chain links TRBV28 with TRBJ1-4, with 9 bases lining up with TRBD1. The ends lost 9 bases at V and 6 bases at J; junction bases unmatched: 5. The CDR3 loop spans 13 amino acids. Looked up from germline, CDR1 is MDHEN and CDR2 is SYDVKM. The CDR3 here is CASRQGVYEKLFF. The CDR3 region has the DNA TGTGCCAGTAGACAGGGGGTTTATGAAAAACTGTTTTTT.

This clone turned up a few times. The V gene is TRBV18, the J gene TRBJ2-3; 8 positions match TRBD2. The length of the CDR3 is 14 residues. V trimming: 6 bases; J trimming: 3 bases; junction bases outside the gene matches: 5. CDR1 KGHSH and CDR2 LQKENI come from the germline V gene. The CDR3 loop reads CASSREGRTDTQYF. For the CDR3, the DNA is TGTGCCAGCTCTCGGGAGGGGAGGACAGATACGCAGTATTTT.

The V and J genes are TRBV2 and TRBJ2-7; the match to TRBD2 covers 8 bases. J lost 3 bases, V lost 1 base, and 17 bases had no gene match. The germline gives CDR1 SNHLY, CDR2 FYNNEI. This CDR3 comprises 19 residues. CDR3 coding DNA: TGTGCCAGCAGTGAAGTGTATAGCGGGACCCCCAAAAGCCTCTACGAGCAGTACTTC. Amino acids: CASSEVYSGTPKSLYEQYF.

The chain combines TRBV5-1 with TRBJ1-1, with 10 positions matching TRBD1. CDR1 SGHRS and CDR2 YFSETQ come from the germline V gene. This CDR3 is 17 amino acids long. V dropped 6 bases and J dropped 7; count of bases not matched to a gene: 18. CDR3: CASTPGPGQGFGIEAFF. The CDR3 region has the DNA TGCGCCAGCACCCCCGGTCCGGGACAGGGGTTTGGAATTGAAGCTTTCTTT.

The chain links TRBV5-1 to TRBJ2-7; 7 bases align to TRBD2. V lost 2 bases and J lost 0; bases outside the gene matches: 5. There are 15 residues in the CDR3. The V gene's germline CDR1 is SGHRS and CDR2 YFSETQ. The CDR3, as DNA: TGCGCCAGCAGCTTAGCGGGAACTACCTCCTACGAGCAGTACTTC. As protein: CASSLAGTTSYEQYF.

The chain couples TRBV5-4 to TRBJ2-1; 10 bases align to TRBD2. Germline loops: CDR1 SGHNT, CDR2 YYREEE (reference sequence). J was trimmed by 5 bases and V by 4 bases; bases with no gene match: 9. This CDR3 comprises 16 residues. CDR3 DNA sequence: TGTGCCAGCAGCATAAAGAGACTAGCGGGCGACAATGAGCAGTTCTTC. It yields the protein CASSIKRLAGDNEQFF.

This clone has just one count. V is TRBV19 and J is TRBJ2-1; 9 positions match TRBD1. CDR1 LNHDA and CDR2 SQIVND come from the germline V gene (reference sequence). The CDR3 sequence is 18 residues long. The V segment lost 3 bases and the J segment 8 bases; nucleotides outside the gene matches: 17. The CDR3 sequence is CASSIDKDRGSKWDEQFF. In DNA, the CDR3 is TGTGCCAGTAGTATCGATAAGGACAGGGGCTCCAAGTGGGATGAGCAGTTCTTC.

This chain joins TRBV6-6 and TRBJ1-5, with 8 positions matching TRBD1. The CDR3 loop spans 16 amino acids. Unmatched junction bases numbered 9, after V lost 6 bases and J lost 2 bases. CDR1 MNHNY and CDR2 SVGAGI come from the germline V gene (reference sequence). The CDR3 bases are TGTGCCAGCAGGAAACAGGGGGAATCAGGCAATCAGCCCCAGCATTTT. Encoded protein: CASRKQGESGNQPQHF.

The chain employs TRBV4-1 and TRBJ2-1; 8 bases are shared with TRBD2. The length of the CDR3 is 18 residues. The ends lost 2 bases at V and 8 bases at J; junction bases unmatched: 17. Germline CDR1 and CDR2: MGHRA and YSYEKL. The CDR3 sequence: CASSQPNPGSGSAHEQFF. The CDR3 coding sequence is TGCGCCAGCAGCCAACCGAACCCTGGGAGCGGGAGTGCCCATGAGCAGTTCTTC.

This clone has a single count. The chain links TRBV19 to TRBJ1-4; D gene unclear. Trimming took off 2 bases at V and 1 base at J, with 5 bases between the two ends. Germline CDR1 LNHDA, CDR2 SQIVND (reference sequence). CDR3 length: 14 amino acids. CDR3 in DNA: TGTGCCAGTAGTATAAGCCGAACTAATGAAAAACTGTTTTTT. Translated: CASSISRTNEKLFF.

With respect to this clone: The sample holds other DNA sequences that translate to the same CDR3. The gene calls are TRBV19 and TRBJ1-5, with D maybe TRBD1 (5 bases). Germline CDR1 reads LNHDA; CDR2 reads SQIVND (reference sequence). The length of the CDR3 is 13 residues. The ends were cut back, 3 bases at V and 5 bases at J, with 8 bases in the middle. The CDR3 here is CASSIARDQPQHF. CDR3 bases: TGTGCCAGTAGTATCGCCAGGGATCAGCCCCAGCATTTT.

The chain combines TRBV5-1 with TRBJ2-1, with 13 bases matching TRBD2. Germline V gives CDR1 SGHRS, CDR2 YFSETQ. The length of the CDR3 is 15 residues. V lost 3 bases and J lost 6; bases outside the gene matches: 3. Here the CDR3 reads CASSSRTSGSNEQFF. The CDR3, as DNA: TGCGCCAGCAGCTCCCGGACTAGCGGGAGCAATGAGCAGTTCTTC.

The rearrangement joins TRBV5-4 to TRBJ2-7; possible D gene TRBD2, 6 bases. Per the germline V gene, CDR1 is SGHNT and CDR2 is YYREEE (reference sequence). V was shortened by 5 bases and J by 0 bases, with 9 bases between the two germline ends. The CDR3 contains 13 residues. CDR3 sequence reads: CASRRDLSYEQYF. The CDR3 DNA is TGTGCCAGCAGGCGGGATCTCTCCTACGAGCAGTACTTC.

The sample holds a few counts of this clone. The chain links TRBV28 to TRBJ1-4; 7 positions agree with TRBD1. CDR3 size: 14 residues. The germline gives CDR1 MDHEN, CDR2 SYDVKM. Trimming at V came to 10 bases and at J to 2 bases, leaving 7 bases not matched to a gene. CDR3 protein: CAIGTVYTNEKLFF. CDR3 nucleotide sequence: TGTGCCATCGGGACAGTCTACACTAATGAAAAACTGTTTTTT.